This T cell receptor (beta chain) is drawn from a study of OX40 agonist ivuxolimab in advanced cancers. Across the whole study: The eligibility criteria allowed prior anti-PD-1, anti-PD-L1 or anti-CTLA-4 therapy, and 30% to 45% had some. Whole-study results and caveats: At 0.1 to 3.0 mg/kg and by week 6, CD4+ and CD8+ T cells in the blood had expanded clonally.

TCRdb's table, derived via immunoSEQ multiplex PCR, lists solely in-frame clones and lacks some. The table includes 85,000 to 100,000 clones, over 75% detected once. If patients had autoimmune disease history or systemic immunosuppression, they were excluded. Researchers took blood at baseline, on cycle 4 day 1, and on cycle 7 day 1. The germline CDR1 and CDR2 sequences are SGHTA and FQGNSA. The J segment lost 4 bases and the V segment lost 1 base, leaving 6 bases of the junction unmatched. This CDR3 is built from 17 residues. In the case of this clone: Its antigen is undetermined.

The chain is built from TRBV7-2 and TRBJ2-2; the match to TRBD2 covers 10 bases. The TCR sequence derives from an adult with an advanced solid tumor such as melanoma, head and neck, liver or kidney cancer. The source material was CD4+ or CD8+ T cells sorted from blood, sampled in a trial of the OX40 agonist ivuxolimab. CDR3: CASSLGGSGRVTGELFF. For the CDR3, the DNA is TGTGCCAGCAGCTTAGGCGGCAGCGGGAGGGTCACCGGGGAGCTGTTTTTT.